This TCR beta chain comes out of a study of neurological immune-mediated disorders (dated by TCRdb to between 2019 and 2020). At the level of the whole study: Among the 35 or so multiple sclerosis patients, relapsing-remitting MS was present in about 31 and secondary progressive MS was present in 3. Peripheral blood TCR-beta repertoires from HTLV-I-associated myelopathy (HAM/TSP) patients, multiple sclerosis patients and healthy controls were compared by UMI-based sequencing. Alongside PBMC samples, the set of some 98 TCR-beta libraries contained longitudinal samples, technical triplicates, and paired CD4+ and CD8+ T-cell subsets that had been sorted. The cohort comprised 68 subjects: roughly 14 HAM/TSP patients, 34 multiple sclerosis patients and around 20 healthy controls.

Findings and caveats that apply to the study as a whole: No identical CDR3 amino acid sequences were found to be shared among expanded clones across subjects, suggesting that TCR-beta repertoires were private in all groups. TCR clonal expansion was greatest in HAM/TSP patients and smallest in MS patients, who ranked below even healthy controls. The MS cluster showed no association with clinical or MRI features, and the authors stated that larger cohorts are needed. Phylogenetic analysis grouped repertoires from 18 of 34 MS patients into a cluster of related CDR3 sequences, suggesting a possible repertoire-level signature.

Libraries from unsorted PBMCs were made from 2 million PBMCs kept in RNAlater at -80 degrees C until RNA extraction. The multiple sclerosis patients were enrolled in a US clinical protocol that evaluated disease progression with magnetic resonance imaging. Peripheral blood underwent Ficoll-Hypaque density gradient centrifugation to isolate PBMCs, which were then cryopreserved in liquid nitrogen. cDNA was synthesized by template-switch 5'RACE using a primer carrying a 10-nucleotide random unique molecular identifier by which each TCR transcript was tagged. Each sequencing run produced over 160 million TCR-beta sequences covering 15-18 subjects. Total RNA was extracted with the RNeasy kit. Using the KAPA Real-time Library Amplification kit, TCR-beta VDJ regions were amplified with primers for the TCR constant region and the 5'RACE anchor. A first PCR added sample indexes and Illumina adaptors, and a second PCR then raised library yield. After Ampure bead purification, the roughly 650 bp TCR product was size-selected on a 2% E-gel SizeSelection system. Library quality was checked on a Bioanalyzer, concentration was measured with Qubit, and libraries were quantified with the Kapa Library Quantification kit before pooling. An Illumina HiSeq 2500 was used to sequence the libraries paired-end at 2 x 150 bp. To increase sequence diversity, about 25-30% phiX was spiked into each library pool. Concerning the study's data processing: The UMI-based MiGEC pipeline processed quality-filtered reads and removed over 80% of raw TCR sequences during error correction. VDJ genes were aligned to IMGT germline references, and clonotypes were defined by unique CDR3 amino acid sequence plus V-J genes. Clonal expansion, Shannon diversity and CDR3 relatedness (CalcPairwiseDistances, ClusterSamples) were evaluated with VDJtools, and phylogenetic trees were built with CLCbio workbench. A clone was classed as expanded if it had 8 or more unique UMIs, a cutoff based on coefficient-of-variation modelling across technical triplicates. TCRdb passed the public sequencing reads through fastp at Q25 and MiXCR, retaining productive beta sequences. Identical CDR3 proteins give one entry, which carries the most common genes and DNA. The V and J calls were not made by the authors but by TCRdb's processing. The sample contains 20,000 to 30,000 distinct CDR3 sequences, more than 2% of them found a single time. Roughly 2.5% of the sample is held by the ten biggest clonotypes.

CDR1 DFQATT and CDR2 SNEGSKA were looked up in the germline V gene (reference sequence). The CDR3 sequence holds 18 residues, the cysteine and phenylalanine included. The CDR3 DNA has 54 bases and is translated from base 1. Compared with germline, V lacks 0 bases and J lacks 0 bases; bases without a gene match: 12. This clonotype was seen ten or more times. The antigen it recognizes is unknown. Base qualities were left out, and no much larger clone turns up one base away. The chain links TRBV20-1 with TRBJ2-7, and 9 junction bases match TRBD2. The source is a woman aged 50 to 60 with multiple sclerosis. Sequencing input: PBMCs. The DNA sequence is TGCAGTGCTAGAGAGGCAGGGCCTAGCGGGACGAGCTCCTACGAGCAGTACTTC. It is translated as CSAREAGPSGTSSYEQYF.